This T cell receptor beta chain was observed in a study of PD-1 blockade in classical Hodgkin lymphoma (dated by TCRdb to 2020 to 2021). Background for the entire study: Nivolumab dosing was 3 mg/kg intravenously every 2 weeks, continuing until either disease progression or unacceptable toxicity. To define a peripheral blood immune signature of response to PD-1 blockade in classical Hodgkin lymphoma, the study combined TCR beta sequencing with CyTOF. What the research found in general, with its limitations: The study covered only a single clinical trial cohort, and the causes of the repertoire differences, possibly disease activity or prior therapy, were still not defined. Lower diversity was observed in patients in whom nivolumab was started less than 1 year after ASCT, and these patients were excluded from later analyses so that confounding by immune reconstitution would be avoided. Baseline TCR diversity was reported as lower in newly diagnosed patients than in healthy donors, and lower still in relapsed/refractory patients. By C4D1, a significant rise was seen in CD4+ TCR diversity but not in CD8+ TCR diversity (p=0.0027 vs p=0.16), and the rise was most apparent among complete responders (p=0.02). Baseline diversity similar to that of newly diagnosed patients was observed in trial patients achieving complete response, whereas significantly lower diversity was observed in partial responders and progressors.

The meaning of the sample's time point label: cycle 4 day 1 (C4D1), after more than five weeks of nivolumab. Every trial patient had relapsed following autologous stem cell transplantation, and prior brentuximab vedotin exposure was what differed among cohorts A, B and C. A total of around 59 patients with relapsed/refractory classical Hodgkin lymphoma made up the trial cohort, and each patient's best overall response was complete response, partial response or progressive disease. In the multi-cohort phase II CheckMate 205 trial, trial patients received single-agent nivolumab. An independent review committee assessed best overall response by applying the 2007 International Working Group response criteria. Trial PBMCs were obtained immediately prior to nivolumab initiation (C1D1) and on therapy at cycle 2 day 1 and cycle 4 day 1. Peripheral blood was collected in 8 mL Vacutainer Cell Preparation Tubes, from which PBMCs were isolated by centrifugation and then cryopreserved.

The Qiagen DNeasy kit was used to extract genomic DNA from unsorted PBMCs and from the negatively selected CD4+ and CD8+ fractions. TCR beta CDR3 regions were amplified by immunoSEQ multiplex PCR using primers annealing to V and J segments. A synthetic immune receptor repertoire was used to minimize amplification bias, and remaining bias was computationally removed after sequencing. Per the authors' processing: Repertoire diversity was quantified as the Shannon entropy index using custom Python scripts. Unsorted, CD4+ and CD8+ repertoires were examined separately, except in combined analyses, for which CD4+ and CD8+ sequences were merged in silico. Clonal expansion was defined as a frequency increase of at least 2-fold after treatment compared with C1D1, and clones undetected at baseline were assigned a pseudocount of 0.5. Clones with 0 or 1 copy at C1D1 were defined as singleton clones, while clones with 2 or more copies were defined as non-singleton clones. By matching protein sequences in sorted samples from the same patient, clones expanded in unsorted samples were annotated as CD4+, CD8+ or unknown. Wilcoxon tests on paired samples were used to test changes in diversity from C1D1 to C4D1. Entries here come from immuneACCESS through TCRdb and include only in-frame sequences with V and J called. Some clones fail to appear in such tables; in the studies checked, an unresolved V gene covers under half of the shortfall, and the cause of the remainder is unknown. The V and J calls and the clone size are those of that table, but D and trimming were determined from the DNA. The sample table holds about 89,000 clones, of which 90% were seen once. The ten top clones hold approximately 2.9% of the sample.

Turning to this clone: Which antigen it targets is not known. The input lacks base qualities; no much larger clone sits a single base away.

This TCR came from a human donor with classical Hodgkin lymphoma. The source material was peripheral blood mononuclear cells (PBMCs), sampled before the fourth cycle of nivolumab.

The nucleotides read TGTGCCAGCAGCTTAAGGTGGGCTGGCTATGGCTACACCTTC. Its coded protein is CASSLRWAGYGYTF. The chain joins TRBV7-3 to TRBJ1-2; the D gene is unclear. The CDR3 covers 14 residues, taking in both the cysteine and the phenylalanine. Only the CDR3 region is kept as DNA, spanning 42 bases read in frame from base 1. Trimming takes 1 base from V and 4 bases from J, and the germline ends sit 10 bases apart. In the germline V gene, CDR1 corresponds to SGHTA and CDR2 to FQGTGA.